This T cell receptor (beta chain) was captured by sequencing in a study of T cell responses to AZD1222 COVID-19 vaccine. In the study overall: The analysis combined second doses at about 4 or about 12 weeks.

TCRdb's table, derived via immunoSEQ multiplex PCR, lists solely in-frame clones and lacks some. This sample has 110,000 to 150,000 clones, with 80% to 90% found just once. Study-level points and caveats: Variant regions that are unmutated are reportedly the target of nearly half of spike-specific TCRs. Most donors were white British, females outnumbered males, and clonal diversity was possibly underestimated. Regions 160-218 and 743-854 dominated among vaccine-associated CD4 TCRs spanning spike.

The junction had 8 bases not matched to a gene; V was cut back by 2 bases and J by 6 bases. The CDR3 length is 17 residues. In germline, CDR1 is LGHDT, CDR2 YNNKEL (reference sequence). About this clone itself: Its cognate antigen is unknown.

The material was peripheral blood, obtained on day 0 of AZD1222 vaccination. The sequence derives from an adult in good health. This chain connects TRBV3-1 (or the pseudogene TRBV3-2) to TRBJ2-7; 15 bases match TRBD2. CDR3 sequence (DNA): TGTGCCAGCAGCCAATCTAGGACTAGCGGGAGGGCCGGCGAGCAGTACTTC. Translating gives CASSQSRTSGRAGEQYF.